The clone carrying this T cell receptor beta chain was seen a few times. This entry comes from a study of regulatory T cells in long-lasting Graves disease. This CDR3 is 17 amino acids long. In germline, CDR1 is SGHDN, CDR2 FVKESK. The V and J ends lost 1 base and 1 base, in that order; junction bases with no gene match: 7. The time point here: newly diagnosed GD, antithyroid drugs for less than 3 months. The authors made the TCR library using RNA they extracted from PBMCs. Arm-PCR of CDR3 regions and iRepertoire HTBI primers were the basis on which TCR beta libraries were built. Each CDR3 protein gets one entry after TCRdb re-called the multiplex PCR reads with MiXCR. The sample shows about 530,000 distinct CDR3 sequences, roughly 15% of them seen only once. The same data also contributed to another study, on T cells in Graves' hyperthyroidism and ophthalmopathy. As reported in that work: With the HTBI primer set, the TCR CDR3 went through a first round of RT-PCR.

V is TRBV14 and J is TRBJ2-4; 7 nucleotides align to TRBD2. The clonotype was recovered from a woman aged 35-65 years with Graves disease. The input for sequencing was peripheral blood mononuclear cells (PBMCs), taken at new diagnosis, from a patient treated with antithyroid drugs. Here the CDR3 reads CASSQVGGRGAKNIQYF. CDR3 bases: TGTGCCAGCAGCCAAGTCGGGGGGAGAGGCGCCAAAAACATTCAGTACTTC.